This T cell receptor (beta chain) originates from a study of memory CD4+ T cells and cytomegalovirus serostatus. About the research overall: Of the healthy Belgian adults, roughly ten were CMV seropositive and approximately 24 seronegative.

The sort gate was single viable CD3+CD4+CD8-CD45RO+ cells for memory CD4+ T cells. Serostatus was set by detecting CMV pp150, pp28, p38, p52 IgG. In the original workflow: After removing out-of-frame reads, 2,204,828 distinct TCRbeta sequences remained. Only in-frame clones appear in the TCRdb table, and some are missing; sequencing was by immunoSEQ multiplex PCR. V, J and clone size are taken as reported in that table, and D and trimming were inferred from the DNA itself. Of tens of thousands of clones listed, 75% to 80% were seen once; the top ten hold about 0.9%. V shed 2 bases and J 5 bases; nucleotides not matched to a gene: 8. From germline, CDR1 is SGHTA and CDR2 FQGNSA. The CDR3 has 18 residues. Study-wide results and limits: The CMV-associated TCR signature appears largely within the CD4+ memory repertoire.

About this clone: What it binds is not known.

The sample was memory CD4+ T cells from blood. V gene TRBV7-2 combines with J gene TRBJ2-1, with 14 bases that match TRBD2. This clonotype originated in an adult in good health and CMV-seronegative. Here the CDR3 reads CASSLFATSGRANNEQFF. The CDR3 region has the DNA TGTGCCAGCAGCTTATTTGCGACTAGCGGGAGGGCCAACAATGAGCAGTTCTTC.